These 24 T cell receptor beta chains were all obtained from the same sample, sequenced in a study of blood T cell repertoires in COVID-19 (TCRdb year 2020). Libraries were made using the immunoSEQ multiplex PCR assay. TCRdb carries this immuneACCESS record with in-frame sequences only. Its versions omit some clonotypes, under half of them owing to an unresolved V gene in the studies checked, with the rest unexplained. Within this sample are fewer than 250,000 clones, with 87% of them counted one time only. 10% to 14% of the sample lies in the top ten. The specimen was PBMCs or T cells enriched from blood (not recorded which). The source is a man aged 25-45 years who had recovered from COVID-19.

This clone came up once. The chain couples TRBV27 to TRBJ1-2; D remains unclear. There are 16 residues in the CDR3. The germline CDR1 and CDR2 sequences are MNHEY and SMNVEV (reference sequence). Deletions cut 1 base from V and 2 bases from J, with 14 bases between. CDR3 loop: CASSLYGEPENYGYTF. CDR3 nucleotide sequence: TGTGCCAGCAGTTTATACGGGGAACCAGAAAACTATGGCTACACCTTC.

V and J are TRBV11-2 and TRBJ2-7, with D unresolved. CDR1 is SGHAT, CDR2 FQNNGV, per germline. V gave up 2 bases and J gave up 6 bases, with 5 bases separating them. This CDR3 region has 11 residues. The CDR3 sequence is CASSLIGEQYF. The CDR3 DNA sequence: TGTGCCAGCAGCTTAATCGGCGAGCAGTACTTC.

The rearrangement uses TRBV7-7 and TRBJ2-5; TRBD2 matches 11 bases. This CDR3 spans 19 amino acids. V lost 5 bases to trimming and J lost 6 bases; unmatched junction nucleotides: 20. Germline CDR1 is SSHAT and CDR2 is FNYEAQ (reference sequence). The CDR3 DNA follows: TGTGCCAGCAGCCCCCCCGGGGGGGATAGCGGGAGGGCTTCGAAGACCCAGTACTTC. This gives the protein CASSPPGGDSGRASKTQYF. Using reference TRBV7-7 and TRBJ2-5 for the parts outside the CDR3, the full variable domain is GAGVSQSPRYKVTKRGQDVTLRCDPISSHATLYWYQQALGQGPEFLTYFNYEAQPDKSGLPSDRFSAERPEGSISTLTIQRTEQRDSAMYRCASSPPGGDSGRASKTQYFGPGTRLLVL.

The chain employs TRBV14 and TRBJ1-2; perhaps TRBD1 as D (6 bases). V gave up 4 bases and J gave up 4 bases, with 13 bases separating them. Germline V gene lookup returns CDR1 SGHDN and CDR2 FVKESK. CDR3 size: 14 residues. The CDR3 DNA follows: TGTGCCAGCAGCCCCGCTGGGGGCGTCTATGGCTACACCTTC. Encoded protein: CASSPAGGVYGYTF.

The chain couples TRBV19 to TRBJ2-1, with 9 bases identical to TRBD2. CDR3 size: 14 residues. V dropped 3 bases and J dropped 10; count of bases not matched to a gene: 7. Germline V gene sequence: CDR1 LNHDA, CDR2 SQIVND (reference sequence). The DNA for the CDR3 is TGTGCCAGTAGTATTGGTAGCGGGAGTCGAGAGCAGTTCTTC. It yields the protein CASSIGSGSREQFF. Full variable domain (rest looked up from reference TRBV19 and TRBJ2-1): DGGITQSPKYLFRKEGQNVTLSCEQNLNHDAMYWYRQDPGQGLRLIYYSQIVNDFQKGDIAEGYSVSREKKESFPLTVTSAQKNPTAFYLCASSIGSGSREQFFGPGTRLTVL.

The rearrangement links TRBV9 to TRBJ2-7; 11 bases fit TRBD2. In germline, CDR1 is SGDLS, CDR2 YYNGEE. The CDR3 length is 15 residues. The V and J ends lost 4 bases and 7 bases, in that order; junction bases with no gene match: 10. CDR3 in amino acids: CASSLTLAGVGEQYF. CDR3 nucleotides: TGTGCCAGCAGCTTAACACTAGCGGGAGTGGGAGAGCAGTACTTC. Full variable domain (outside the CDR3, taken from reference TRBV9 and TRBJ2-7): DSGVTQTPKHLITATGQRVTLRCSPRSGDLSVYWYQQSLDQGLQFLIQYYNGEERAKGNILERFSAQQFPDLHSELNLSSLELGDSALYFCASSLTLAGVGEQYFGPGTRLTVT.

This chain links TRBV18 with TRBJ2-7; 9 nucleotides line up with TRBD1. The CDR3 contains 14 residues. Germline CDR1 and CDR2: KGHSH and LQKENI. V shed 4 bases, J shed 5 bases, and the junction held 6 bases outside the gene matches. CDR3 residues: CASSLGQGSDEQYF. Here the CDR3 DNA reads TGTGCCAGCTCACTGGGACAGGGTAGTGACGAGCAGTACTTC.

The CDR3 spells CASSVNGQAYQPQHF. CDR3 sequence (DNA): TGTGCCAGTAGCGTTAACGGACAGGCTTATCAGCCCCAGCATTTT. The V call is TRBV19, the J call TRBJ1-5, with 7 bases lining up with TRBD1. Germline V gene data show CDR1 as LNHDA and CDR2 as SQIVND (reference sequence). The ends lost 6 bases at V and 5 bases at J; junction bases unmatched: 10. This CDR3 is built from 15 residues.

In DNA, the CDR3 is TGTGCCAGCACCTTTCGCGAGAGCTCCTACAATGAGCAGTTCTTC. Translating gives CASTFRESSYNEQFF. The chain is built from TRBV6-5 and TRBJ2-1; D is ambiguous. The ends were cut back, 7 bases at V and 0 bases at J, with 13 bases in the middle. The V gene's germline CDR1 is MNHEY and CDR2 SVGAGI. This CDR3 is built from 15 residues.

This clone has a handful of counts. The chain carries TRBV28 and TRBJ1-1; 8 bases are a match to TRBD1. The length of the CDR3 is 13 residues. Germline CDR1 is MDHEN and CDR2 is SYDVKM. The V and J ends lost 11 bases and 1 base, in that order; junction bases with no gene match: 6. The CDR3 coding sequence is TGTGCCGGCCAAACAGGGGGGAACACTGAAGCTTTCTTT. Amino acids: CAGQTGGNTEAFF.

The chain joins TRBV30 to TRBJ1-6; no firm D call. Trimming removed 0 bases at V and 7 bases at J, with 19 bases between. Per the germline V gene, CDR1 is GTSNPN and CDR2 is SVGIG (reference sequence). The CDR3 is 17 amino acids. The CDR3 loop reads CAWSVRAVEQTNSPLHF. In DNA form, the CDR3 reads TGTGCCTGGAGTGTACGCGCAGTCGAACAGACGAATTCACCCCTCCACTTT.

V gene TRBV6-5 combines with J gene TRBJ1-6; no definite D call. Trimming left V 7 bases short and J 7 bases short, with 8 bases between. This CDR3 spans 12 amino acids. The V gene's germline CDR1 is MNHEY and CDR2 SVGAGI. The CDR3 loop reads CASKRSNSPLHF. CDR3 nucleotides: TGTGCCAGCAAGAGGTCGAATTCACCCCTCCACTTT.

J is TRBJ1-1 and V is TRBV3-1 (or the pseudogene TRBV3-2); D uncertain. The germline CDR1 and CDR2 sequences are LGHDT and YNNKEL (reference sequence). Between the trimmed V and J ends, which lost 1 base and 1 base, there was a span of 4 bases. CDR3 length: 13 residues. The CDR3: CASSQAGNTEAFF. The CDR3 region has the DNA TGTGCCAGCAGCCAAGCGGGGAACACTGAAGCTTTCTTT.

The chain combines TRBV7-8 with TRBJ1-5; a weak D match, TRBD1 (6 bases). The CDR3 has 13 residues. CDR1 is SGHVS and CDR2 is FQNEAQ in the germline V gene. V lost 6 bases and J 4 bases, leaving 10 bases between the germline ends. CDR3: CASRRGTNQPQHF. Written as DNA, the CDR3 is TGTGCCAGCAGACGAGGGACAAATCAGCCCCAGCATTTT.

The rearrangement joins TRBV15 to TRBJ1-5; D is ambiguous. Germline values: CDR1 LNHNV, CDR2 YYDKDF (reference sequence). Trimming stripped 4 bases from V and 2 bases from J, with 12 bases between. CDR3 size: 15 residues. Here the CDR3 DNA reads TGTGCCACCAGCACCTCCCGGGGAGGCAATCAGCCCCAGCATTTT. Its protein product is CATSTSRGGNQPQHF.

The chain carries TRBV19 and TRBJ2-7; D possibly corresponds to TRBD2 (6 bases). The CDR3 has 14 residues. CDR1 and CDR2 from the germline V gene are LNHDA and SQIVND (reference sequence). V was clipped by 1 base and J by 2 bases, with 9 bases between them. Here the CDR3 DNA reads TGTGCCAGTAGTATAGTCGGGGGAACCTACGAGCAGTACTTC. It yields the protein CASSIVGGTYEQYF.

This clone appeared a single time. The chain combines TRBV7-9 with TRBJ2-7, with TRBD2 as a possible D gene (6 bases). CDR3 length equals 15 residues. V lost 1 base, J lost 5 bases, and 15 bases lay in between. CDR1 and CDR2 from the germline V gene are SEHNR and FQNEAQ (reference sequence). CDR3 protein: CASSLGSAGTHEQYF. The CDR3 DNA follows: TGTGCCAGCAGCTTAGGATCAGCGGGTACCCACGAGCAGTACTTC.

The rearrangement joins TRBV2 to TRBJ1-3; D is uncertain. The CDR3 is 15 amino acids. The V gene lost 5 bases and the J gene lost 0 bases, with 11 bases spanning the gap. Germline CDR1 reads SNHLY; CDR2 reads FYNNEI. This chain's CDR3 is CASSLRILSGNTIYF. CDR3 DNA sequence: TGTGCCAGCAGTCTCAGGATCCTCTCTGGAAACACCATATATTTT. The variable domain in full, completed from reference TRBV2 and TRBJ1-3, reads EPEVTQTPSHQVTQMGQEVILRCVPISNHLYFYWYRQILGQKVEFLVSFYNNEISEKSEIFDDQFSVERPDGSNFTLKIRSTKLEDSAMYFCASSLRILSGNTIYFGEGSWLTVV.

In DNA, the CDR3 is TGTGCCAGCAGTTACTCTCATCAGGGGGCAGGCTATGGCTACACCTTC. Amino acids: CASSYSHQGAGYGYTF. This sequence joins TRBV6-2 or TRBV6-3 and TRBJ1-2; 8 nucleotides line up with TRBD1. The CDR3 extends over 16 amino acids. Trimming at V came to 0 bases and at J to 4 bases, leaving 7 bases not matched to a gene. Per the germline V gene, CDR1 is MNHEY and CDR2 is SVGEGT.

This clone was found a few times. For the CDR3, the DNA is TGCGCCAGCTCCTTTTATCTGACCGGGACAGGACTGAACACTGAAGCTTTCTTT. It encodes CASSFYLTGTGLNTEAFF. The rearrangement uses TRBV4-1 and TRBJ1-1, with TRBD1 matching over 8 bases. There are 18 residues in the CDR3. Per germline, CDR1 MGHRA and CDR2 YSYEKL. Unmatched junction bases numbered 17, after V lost 8 bases and J lost 0 bases.

This clone occurred a few times. The chain couples TRBV18 to TRBJ1-4; 7 bases match TRBD1. The trim removed 4 bases at V and 8 bases at J, leaving 7 bases unmatched. The CDR3 covers 14 residues. Germline lookup yields CDR1 KGHSH and CDR2 LQKENI. CDR3 bases: TGTGCCAGCTCACAGGGGGCGACCATGGAAAAACTGTTTTTT. Its translation is CASSQGATMEKLFF.

In its sample, this clone was seen once. The chain carries TRBV7-3 and TRBJ2-1; 9 positions match TRBD2. Germline V gene data show CDR1 as SGHTA and CDR2 as FQGTGA. The CDR3 is made up of 18 amino acids. V lost 4 bases and J lost 0; bases outside the gene matches: 10. The CDR3 here is CASSSTPSGDPSYNEQFF. CDR3 DNA: TGTGCCAGCAGCTCCACCCCTAGCGGGGACCCCTCCTACAATGAGCAGTTCTTC. The full variable domain, completed using reference TRBV7-3 and TRBJ2-1, is GAGVSQTPSNKVTEKGKYVELRCDPISGHTALYWYRQSLGQGPEFLIYFQGTGAADDSGLPNDRFFAVRPEGSVSTLKIQRTERGDSAVYLCASSSTPSGDPSYNEQFFGPGTRLTVL.

This chain uses TRBV28 with TRBJ1-5, with TRBD1 matching 7 bases. The ends lost 6 bases at V and 0 bases at J; junction bases unmatched: 14. The CDR3 loop spans 18 amino acids. Germline V gene data show CDR1 as MDHEN and CDR2 as SYDVKM. The CDR3 spells CASRDPGTAYNSNQPQHF. The DNA for the CDR3 is TGTGCCAGCAGAGACCCCGGGACAGCTTACAATAGCAATCAGCCCCAGCATTTT.

The chain couples TRBV2 to TRBJ2-5, with 12 bases identical to TRBD2. J gave up 1 base and V 4 bases, and 4 bases lay outside the gene matches. The CDR3 spans 16 residues. Germline-derived CDR1 and CDR2 are SNHLY and FYNNEI. CDR3: CASSGLAGGAQETQYF. DNA for the CDR3: TGTGCCAGCAGTGGCCTAGCGGGAGGGGCCCAAGAGACCCAGTACTTC.